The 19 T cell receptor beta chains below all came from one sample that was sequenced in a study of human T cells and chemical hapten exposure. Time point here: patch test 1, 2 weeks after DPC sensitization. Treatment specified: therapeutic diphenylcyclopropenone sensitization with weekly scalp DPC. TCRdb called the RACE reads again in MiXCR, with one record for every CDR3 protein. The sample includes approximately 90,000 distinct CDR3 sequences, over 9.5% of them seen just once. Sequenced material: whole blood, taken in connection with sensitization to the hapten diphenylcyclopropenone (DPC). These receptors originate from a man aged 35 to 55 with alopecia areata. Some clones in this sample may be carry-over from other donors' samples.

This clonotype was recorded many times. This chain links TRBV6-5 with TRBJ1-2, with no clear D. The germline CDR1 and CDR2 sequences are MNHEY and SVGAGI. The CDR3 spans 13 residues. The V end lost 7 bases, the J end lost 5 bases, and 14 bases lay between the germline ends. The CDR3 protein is CASILLWAYGYTF. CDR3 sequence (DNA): TGTGCCAGCATTTTACTTTGGGCGTATGGCTACACCTTC.

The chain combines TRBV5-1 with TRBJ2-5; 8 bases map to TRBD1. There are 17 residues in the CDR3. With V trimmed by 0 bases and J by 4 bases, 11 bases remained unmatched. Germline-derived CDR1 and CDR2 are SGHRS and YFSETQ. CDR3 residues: CASSLAGGQARGETQYF. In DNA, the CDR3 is TGCGCCAGCAGCTTGGCCGGGGGACAGGCTAGAGGAGAGACCCAGTACTTC.

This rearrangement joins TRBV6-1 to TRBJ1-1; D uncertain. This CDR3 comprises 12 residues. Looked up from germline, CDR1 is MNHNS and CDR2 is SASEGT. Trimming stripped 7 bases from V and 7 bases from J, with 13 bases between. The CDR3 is CASNRPISEAFF. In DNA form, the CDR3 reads TGTGCCAGCAACAGACCGATTAGTGAAGCTTTCTTT.

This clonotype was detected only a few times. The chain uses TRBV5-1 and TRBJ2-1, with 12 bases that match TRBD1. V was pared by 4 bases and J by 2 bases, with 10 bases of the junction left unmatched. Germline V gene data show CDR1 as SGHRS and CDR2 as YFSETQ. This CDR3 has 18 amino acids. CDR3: CASSGGTGGFEAYNEQFF. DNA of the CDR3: TGCGCCAGCAGCGGCGGGACAGGGGGCTTTGAGGCCTACAATGAGCAGTTCTTC.

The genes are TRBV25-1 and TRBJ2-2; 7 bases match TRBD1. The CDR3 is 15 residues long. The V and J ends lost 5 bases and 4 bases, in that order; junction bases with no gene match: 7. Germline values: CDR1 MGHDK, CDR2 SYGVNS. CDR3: CASSKPGQLTGELFF. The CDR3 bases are TGTGCCAGCAGTAAACCGGGACAGCTCACCGGGGAGCTGTTTTTT.

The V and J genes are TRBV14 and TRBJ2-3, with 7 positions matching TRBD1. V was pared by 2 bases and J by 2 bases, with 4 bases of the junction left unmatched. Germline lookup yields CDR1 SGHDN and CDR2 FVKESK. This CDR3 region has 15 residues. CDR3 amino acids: CASSQRQGDTDTQYF. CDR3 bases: TGTGCCAGCAGCCAACGGCAGGGGGACACAGATACGCAGTATTTT.

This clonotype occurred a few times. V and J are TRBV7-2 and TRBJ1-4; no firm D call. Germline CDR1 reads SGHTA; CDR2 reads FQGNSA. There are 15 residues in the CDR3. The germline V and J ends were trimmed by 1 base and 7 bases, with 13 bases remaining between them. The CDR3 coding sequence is TGTGCCAGCAGCTTAGAGCCGGGTTATAGTGAAAAACTGTTTTTT. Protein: CASSLEPGYSEKLFF.

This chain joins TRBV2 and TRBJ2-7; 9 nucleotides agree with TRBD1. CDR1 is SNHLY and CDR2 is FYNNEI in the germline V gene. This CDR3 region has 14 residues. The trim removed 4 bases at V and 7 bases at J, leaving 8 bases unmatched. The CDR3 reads CASSATGGLGEQYF. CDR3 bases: TGTGCCAGCAGTGCGACAGGGGGATTAGGGGAGCAGTACTTC.

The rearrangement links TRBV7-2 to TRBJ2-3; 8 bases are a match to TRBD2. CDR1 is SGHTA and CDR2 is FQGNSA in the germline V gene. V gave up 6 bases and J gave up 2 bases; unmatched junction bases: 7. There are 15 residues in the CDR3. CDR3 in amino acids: CASRDAGGLTDTQYF. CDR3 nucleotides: TGTGCCAGCAGGGACGCGGGAGGCCTCACAGATACGCAGTATTTT. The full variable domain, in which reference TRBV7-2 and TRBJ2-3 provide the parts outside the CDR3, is GAGVSQSPSNKVTEKGKDVELRCDPISGHTALYWYRQSLGQGLEFLIYFQGNSAPDKSGLPSDRFSAERTGGSVSTLTIQRTQQEDSAVYLCASRDAGGLTDTQYFGPGTRLTVL.

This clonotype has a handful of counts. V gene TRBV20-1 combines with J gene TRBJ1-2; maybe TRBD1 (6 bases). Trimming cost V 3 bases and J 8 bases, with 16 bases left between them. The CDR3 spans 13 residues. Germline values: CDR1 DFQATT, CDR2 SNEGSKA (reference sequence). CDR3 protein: CSASRTDGGGYTF. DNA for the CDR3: TGCAGTGCTAGTAGGACGGATGGGGGCGGCTACACCTTC.

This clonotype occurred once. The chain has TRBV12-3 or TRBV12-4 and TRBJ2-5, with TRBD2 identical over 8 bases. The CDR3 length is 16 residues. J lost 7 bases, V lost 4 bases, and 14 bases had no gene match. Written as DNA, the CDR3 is TGTGCCAGCAGTTCCACTCTAAGCGGGAGCGGGGGGACCCAGTACTTC. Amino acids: CASSSTLSGSGGTQYF.

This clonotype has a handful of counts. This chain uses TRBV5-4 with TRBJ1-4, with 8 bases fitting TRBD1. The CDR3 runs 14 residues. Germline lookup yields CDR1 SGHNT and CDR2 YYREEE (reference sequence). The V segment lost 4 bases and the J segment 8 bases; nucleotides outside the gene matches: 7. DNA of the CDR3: TGTGCCAGCAGCCGTGACAGGGGTGAGGAAAAACTGTTTTTT. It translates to CASSRDRGEEKLFF.

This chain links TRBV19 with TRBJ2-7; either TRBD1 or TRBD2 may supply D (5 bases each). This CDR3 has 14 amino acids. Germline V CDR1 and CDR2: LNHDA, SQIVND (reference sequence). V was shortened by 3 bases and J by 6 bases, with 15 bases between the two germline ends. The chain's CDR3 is CASSIRRGPSEQYV. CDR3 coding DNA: TGTGCCAGTAGTATCCGCCGGGGACCTTCCGAGCAGTACGTC.

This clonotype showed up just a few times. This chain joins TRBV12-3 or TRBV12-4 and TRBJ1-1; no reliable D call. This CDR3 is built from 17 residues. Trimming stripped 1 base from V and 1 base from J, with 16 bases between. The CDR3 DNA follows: TGTGCCAGCAGTTTAGGGCCGGGTAAGGTGAAGAACACTGAAGCTTTCTTT. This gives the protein CASSLGPGKVKNTEAFF.

This CDR3 reads CASSLVGQGYQETQYF. The DNA of the CDR3 is TGTGCCAGCAGCTTAGTGGGGCAGGGATACCAAGAGACCCAGTACTTC. This chain links TRBV7-2 with TRBJ2-5; perhaps TRBD1 as D (5 bases). In germline, CDR1 is SGHTA, CDR2 FQGNSA. The CDR3 is 16 residues long. The V and J ends lost 1 base and 0 bases respectively, with 12 bases between them. The full variable domain, in which reference TRBV7-2 and TRBJ2-5 provide the parts outside the CDR3, is GAGVSQSPSNKVTEKGKDVELRCDPISGHTALYWYRQSLGQGLEFLIYFQGNSAPDKSGLPSDRFSAERTGGSVSTLTIQRTQQEDSAVYLCASSLVGQGYQETQYFGPGTRLLVL.

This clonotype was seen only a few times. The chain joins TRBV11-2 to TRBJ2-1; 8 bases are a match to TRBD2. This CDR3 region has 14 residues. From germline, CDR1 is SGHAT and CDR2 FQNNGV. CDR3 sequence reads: CAISSGFIGNEQFF. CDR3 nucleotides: TGTGCGATCTCTAGCGGGTTTATCGGCAATGAGCAGTTCTTC. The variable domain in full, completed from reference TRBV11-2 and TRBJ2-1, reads EAGVAQSPRYKIIEKRQSVAFWCNPISGHATLYWYQQILGQGPKLLIQFQNNGVVDDSQLPKDRFSAERLKGVDSTLKIQPAKLEDSAVYLCAISSGFIGNEQFFGPGTRLTVL.

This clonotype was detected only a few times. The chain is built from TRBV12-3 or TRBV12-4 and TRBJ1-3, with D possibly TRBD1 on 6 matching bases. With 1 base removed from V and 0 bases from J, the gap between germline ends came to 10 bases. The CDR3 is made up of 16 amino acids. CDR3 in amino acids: CASSLEAGVSGNTIYF. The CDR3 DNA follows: TGTGCCAGCAGTTTAGAGGCAGGGGTCTCTGGAAACACCATATATTTT.

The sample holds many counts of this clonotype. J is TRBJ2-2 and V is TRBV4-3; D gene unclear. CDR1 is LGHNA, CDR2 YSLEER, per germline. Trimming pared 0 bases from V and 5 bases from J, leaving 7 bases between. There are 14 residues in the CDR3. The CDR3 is CASSQELLTGELFF. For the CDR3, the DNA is TGCGCCAGCAGCCAAGAGTTACTGACCGGGGAGCTGTTTTTT.

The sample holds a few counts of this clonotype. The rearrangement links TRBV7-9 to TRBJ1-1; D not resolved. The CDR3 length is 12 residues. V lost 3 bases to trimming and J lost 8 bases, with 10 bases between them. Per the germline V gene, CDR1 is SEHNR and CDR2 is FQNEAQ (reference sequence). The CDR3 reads CASSLEAGEAFF. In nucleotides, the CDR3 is TGTGCCAGCAGCTTGGAGGCCGGGGAAGCTTTCTTT.